The present TCR beta chain was sequenced within a study of T-cell reconstitution after alpha-beta-depleted transplantation in children. Losses at the gene ends were 0 bases for V and 6 bases for J; bases not matched to a gene: 6. The CDR3 loop spans 14 amino acids. Germline CDR1 DFQATT, CDR2 SNEGSKA (reference sequence). Unique molecular identifiers were built into the TCRbeta library. TCRdb passed the PCR reads through MiXCR, listing each CDR3 protein once. There are about 580,000 distinct CDR3 sequences in the sample; approximately 30% occur only once, and about 35% lies in the top ten. The gene calls are TRBV20-1 and TRBJ2-7; TRBD1 matches at 9 bases. The origin of this receptor is a boy younger than two with Wiskott-Aldrich syndrome, due to receive a stem cell transplant. Sequencing was performed on PBMCs, taken before TCRalphabeta/CD19-depleted stem cell transplant. This CDR3 is CSARDRDREGEQYF. CDR3 DNA sequence: TGCAGTGCTAGAGACCGGGACAGGGAAGGCGAGCAGTACTTC.